A selection of T cell receptor beta chains follows, all from one sample in a study of blood T cell repertoires in COVID-19. The assay was immunoSEQ multiplex PCR, and TCRdb's table has in-frame clones only and misses some. This sample carries 130,000 to 150,000 clones, 85% to 90% of them seen once, and the ten largest clones take approximately 4.2%. Sequencing was carried out using peripheral blood. The receptors shown here come from a woman aged 40-49 years with acute or convalescent COVID-19. The CDR3 runs from the conserved cysteine through the conserved F or W. The order of the fields is J gene, CDR3 length, V gene, D gene, clone size, CDR3 DNA, CDR3 protein. The D gene is left open where the match is weak. Clone size, where shown, is once, few, many, or a class for clones that have expanded.

J: TRBJ1-1; length: 14; V: TRBV7-3; D: -; size: -; DNA: TGTGCCAGCAGCCTCCAAGGGGGGAACACTGAAGCTTTCTTT; CDR3: CASSLQGGNTEAFF
J: TRBJ1-2; length: 14; V: TRBV7-2; D: TRBD1; size: -; DNA: TGTGCCAGCAGCTTAAGGACAGGGAAAGATGGCTACACCTTC; CDR3: CASSLRTGKDGYTF
J: TRBJ1-2; length: 14; V: TRBV2; D: TRBD1; size: -; DNA: TGTGCCAGCAACACCGGGACAGGGAACTATGGCTACACCTTC; CDR3: CASNTGTGNYGYTF
J: TRBJ2-5; length: 14; V: TRBV9; D: TRBD1; size: -; DNA: TGTGCCAGCAGCCCCCGACAGGGTGTAGAGACCCAGTACTTC; CDR3: CASSPRQGVETQYF
J: TRBJ1-5; length: 17; V: TRBV15; D: -; size: -; DNA: TGTGCCACCAGCAGAGTCGGGGGGAAAAGCGGCAATCAGCCCCAGCATTTT; CDR3: CATSRVGGKSGNQPQHF
J: TRBJ1-4; length: 15; V: TRBV18; D: -; size: -; DNA: TGTGCCAGCTCACCACCATGGGGAGCTAATGAAAAACTGTTTTTT; CDR3: CASSPPWGANEKLFF
J: TRBJ1-1; length: 15; V: TRBV10-3; D: TRBD1; size: -; DNA: TGTGCCACTCGTAGACAGGGGATATTGGACACTGAAGCTTTCTTT; CDR3: CATRRQGILDTEAFF
J: TRBJ1-1; length: 15; V: TRBV6-5; D: -; size: -; DNA: TGTGCCAGCAGCGACCGCCGGGGGACCCTCACTGAAGCTTTCTTT; CDR3: CASSDRRGTLTEAFF
J: TRBJ1-6; length: 13; V: TRBV6-5; D: -; size: -; DNA: TGTGCCAGCAGGTCCCAGGGAAACTCACCCCTCCACTTT; CDR3: CASRSQGNSPLHF
J: TRBJ1-2; length: 13; V: TRBV29-1; D: -; size: once; DNA: TGCAGCGTTGATCAGCAGGGAGGGACTGGCTACACCTTC; CDR3: CSVDQQGGTGYTF
J: TRBJ1-6; length: 15; V: TRBV16; D: -; size: -; DNA: TGTGCCAGCAGCGAAGAGCTAAATCATAATTCACCCCTCCACTTT; CDR3: CASSEELNHNSPLHF
J: TRBJ1-5; length: 13; V: TRBV27; D: -; size: -; DNA: TGTGCCAGCAGTCTTACAGGGATTCAGCCCCAGCATTTT; CDR3: CASSLTGIQPQHF
J: TRBJ2-7; length: 12; V: TRBV6-2/TRBV6-3; D: -; size: -; DNA: TGTGCCAGCAGCCAGAGTATCTACGAGCAGTACTTC; CDR3: CASSQSIYEQYF
J: TRBJ2-1; length: 16; V: TRBV18; D: TRBD2; size: once; DNA: TGTGCCAGCTCACTACCATTAGCGGGAGTCTACAATGAGCAGTTCTTC; CDR3: CASSLPLAGVYNEQFF
J: TRBJ1-1; length: 13; V: TRBV10-3; D: TRBD1; size: -; DNA: TGTGCCATCAGTGAAATGGTCGGACAGGGAGCTTTCTTT; CDR3: CAISEMVGQGAFF
J: TRBJ1-5; length: 14; V: TRBV30; D: -; size: -; DNA: TGTGCCTGGAGTGGAGGCCCCGCTAATCAGCCCCAGCATTTT; CDR3: CAWSGGPANQPQHF
J: TRBJ1-1; length: 11; V: TRBV10-3; D: -; size: -; DNA: TGTGCCATCGGTCGGGGCACTGAAGCTTTCTTT; CDR3: CAIGRGTEAFF
J: TRBJ1-3; length: 16; V: TRBV27; D: TRBD1; size: -; DNA: TGTGCCAGCAGTACCCGACAGGGGGCGGGTGGAAACACCATATATTTT; CDR3: CASSTRQGAGGNTIYF
J: TRBJ1-2; length: 12; V: TRBV30; D: -; size: once; DNA: TGTGCCTGGAGTGTGGGCAGGTATGGCTACACCTTC; CDR3: CAWSVGRYGYTF
J: TRBJ2-1; length: 15; V: TRBV3-1/TRBV3-2; D: TRBD2; size: few; DNA: TGTGCCAGCAGCCCCGGACTAGCGGGAGCGAATGAGCAGTTCTTC; CDR3: CASSPGLAGANEQFF
J: TRBJ1-1; length: 15; V: TRBV5-4; D: -; size: -; DNA: TGTGCCAGCAGCTTGGCCGGGGGCGGGGGCACTGAAGCTTTCTTT; CDR3: CASSLAGGGGTEAFF
J: TRBJ1-5; length: 13; V: TRBV2; D: TRBD1; size: once; DNA: TGTGCCAGCAGGCGACAGGGGAGTCAGCCCCAGCATTTT; CDR3: CASRRQGSQPQHF
J: TRBJ1-3; length: 14; V: TRBV30; D: -; size: -; DNA: TGTGCCTGGAGTAACAGGGTAACTGGAAACACCATATATTTT; CDR3: CAWSNRVTGNTIYF
J: TRBJ1-4; length: 12; V: TRBV19; D: -; size: -; DNA: TGTGCCAGTAGTACCCAGGGTGAAAAACTGTTTTTT; CDR3: CASSTQGEKLFF
J: TRBJ1-1; length: 14; V: TRBV11-2; D: -; size: -; DNA: TGTGCCAGCAGCTTTGACACCAGGAGGGCTGAAGCTTTCTTT; CDR3: CASSFDTRRAEAFF
J: TRBJ2-1; length: 12; V: TRBV6-5; D: -; size: -; DNA: TGTGCCAGCAGTCCAGGGTACAATGAGCAGTTCTTC; CDR3: CASSPGYNEQFF
J: TRBJ1-2; length: 14; V: TRBV7-2; D: -; size: -; DNA: TGTGCCAGCAGCTCCTCGGGAGGGGCTAGTGGCTACACCTTC; CDR3: CASSSSGGASGYTF
J: TRBJ1-4; length: 16; V: TRBV4-3; D: -; size: -; DNA: TGCGCCAGCAGCCAAGAGGCAGGTTGGGCGAATGAAAAACTGTTTTTT; CDR3: CASSQEAGWANEKLFF
J: TRBJ2-1; length: 16; V: TRBV27; D: TRBD1; size: -; DNA: TGTGCCAGCAGTTACCGTGCCGGGACAGGGTACAATGAGCAGTTCTTC; CDR3: CASSYRAGTGYNEQFF
J: TRBJ1-5; length: 13; V: TRBV9; D: -; size: -; DNA: TGTGCCAGCAGCGCCGAATTACTTCAGCCCCAGCATTTT; CDR3: CASSAELLQPQHF
J: TRBJ2-1; length: 13; V: TRBV10-3; D: -; size: -; DNA: TGTGCCATCAGAGGGGTCGAAAACAATGAGCAGTTCTTC; CDR3: CAIRGVENNEQFF
J: TRBJ2-7; length: 12; V: TRBV3-1/TRBV3-2; D: -; size: -; DNA: TGTGCCAGCAGTCGAGCGCTTTACGAGCAGTACTTC; CDR3: CASSRALYEQYF
J: TRBJ2-1; length: 16; V: TRBV29-1; D: TRBD2; size: -; DNA: TGCAGCGTTGCCCTAGCGGGGGGGCGGTTCTACAATGAGCAGTTCTTC; CDR3: CSVALAGGRFYNEQFF
J: TRBJ1-5; length: 13; V: TRBV10-3; D: TRBD1; size: -; DNA: TGTGCCATTAGGGACAGTAGCAATCAGCCCCAGCATTTT; CDR3: CAIRDSSNQPQHF
J: TRBJ1-1; length: 13; V: TRBV10-3; D: -; size: -; DNA: TGTGCCATCAGTCAGGAGGGGCCAGCAGAAGCTTTCTTT; CDR3: CAISQEGPAEAFF
J: TRBJ1-5; length: 15; V: TRBV28; D: TRBD1; size: -; DNA: TGTGCCAGCAGTCCCTCGACAGGGGTCAATCAGCCCCAGCATTTT; CDR3: CASSPSTGVNQPQHF
J: TRBJ2-7; length: 14; V: TRBV15; D: TRBD2; size: -; DNA: TGTGCCACCAGCAGAGATAGGACTAGCTACGAGCAGTACTTC; CDR3: CATSRDRTSYEQYF
J: TRBJ1-2; length: 15; V: TRBV4-1; D: TRBD1; size: -; DNA: TGCGCCAGCAGCCAACCAACAGGGGTACCCTATGGCTACACCTTC; CDR3: CASSQPTGVPYGYTF
J: TRBJ1-2; length: 13; V: TRBV14; D: -; size: -; DNA: TGTGCCAGCAGCCAAGACCTGAACTATGGCTACACCTTC; CDR3: CASSQDLNYGYTF
J: TRBJ2-3; length: 15; V: TRBV12-5; D: TRBD2; size: few; DNA: TGTGCTAGTGGCTTCCAGCGGGGGGGCAGGGATACGCAGTATTTT; CDR3: CASGFQRGGRDTQYF